A selection of T cell receptor beta chains follows, all from one sample in a study of cytomegalovirus exposure and HLA in healthy donors. Profiled with immunoSEQ multiplex PCR; TCRdb holds only in-frame clones, not every one. This sample has some 70,000 clones, with 75% to 90% found just once. The sample was PBMCs. The receptors derive from a young woman in good health and CMV-seronegative. Each CDR3 is given with its conserved first and last residue. A D gene is named only where the DNA matches it firmly. Clone size, where shown, is once, few, many, or a class for clones that have expanded.

d_gene	v_gene	abundance	j_gene	CDR3aa	CDR3nt
TRBD2	TRBV5-1	-	TRBJ2-7	CASSLASGSVEQYF	TGCGCCAGCAGCTTGGCCAGCGGGAGCGTCGAGCAGTACTTC
-	TRBV2	-	TRBJ2-7	CASNPRGSYEQYF	TGTGCCAGCAATCCCCGGGGGTCCTACGAGCAGTACTTC
-	TRBV5-4	-	TRBJ2-4	CASSPAQGGIGGKNIQYF	TGTGCCAGCAGCCCAGCCCAGGGGGGCATTGGAGGCAAAAACATTCAGTACTTC
-	TRBV5-1	-	TRBJ2-4	CASSPYPGLAKNIQYF	TGCGCCAGCAGCCCGTATCCCGGACTAGCCAAAAACATTCAGTACTTC
TRBD2	TRBV28	-	TRBJ2-7	CASSFSGRAFFNEQYF	TGTGCCAGCAGTTTCTCTGGGAGGGCCTTTTTCAACGAGCAGTACTTC
TRBD2	TRBV5-1	-	TRBJ2-1	CASSLLAGRQPEQFF	TGCGCCAGCAGCTTGTTAGCGGGACGCCAACCTGAGCAGTTCTTC
TRBD1	TRBV7-2	-	TRBJ2-3	CASSLEPGGLADTQYF	TGTGCCAGCAGCTTAGAACCAGGGGGCTTGGCAGATACGCAGTATTTT
-	TRBV27	once	TRBJ2-7	CASSVKQGYYEQYF	TGTGCCAGCAGTGTCAAACAGGGCTACTACGAGCAGTACTTC
-	TRBV5-1	-	TRBJ1-2	CASSPTDGLGYTF	TGCGCCAGCAGCCCCACAGACGGTCTGGGCTACACCTTC
-	TRBV29-1	-	TRBJ1-2	CSVESRALDYGYTF	TGCAGCGTTGAAAGCAGGGCTCTTGACTATGGCTACACCTTC
-	TRBV4-1	-	TRBJ2-1	CASSPLGGGSYNEQFF	TGCGCCAGCAGCCCTCTCGGGGGAGGCTCCTACAATGAGCAGTTCTTC
TRBD1	TRBV10-3	-	TRBJ2-5	CAIRGQETQYF	TGTGCCATTAGGGGGCAGGAGACCCAGTACTTC
-	TRBV14	-	TRBJ1-1	CASSQQGNTEAFF	TGTGCCAGCAGCCAACAGGGGAACACTGAAGCTTTCTTT
-	TRBV25-1	-	TRBJ1-2	CASSSQTAYGYTF	TGTGCCAGCAGCTCCCAGACAGCCTATGGCTACACCTTC
TRBD1	TRBV27	-	TRBJ1-5	CASSFLDRGSGNQPQHF	TGTGCCAGCAGTTTTCTGGACAGGGGATCAGGCAATCAGCCCCAGCATTTT
-	TRBV7-9	-	TRBJ1-4	CASSLVPQEKLFF	TGTGCCAGCAGCTTAGTTCCCCAAGAAAAACTGTTTTTT
-	TRBV30	-	TRBJ2-2	CAWTGRPTGELFF	TGTGCCTGGACAGGGCGGCCCACCGGGGAGCTGTTTTTT
TRBD2	TRBV9	-	TRBJ2-1	CASSAGTSVDSYNEQFF	TGTGCCAGCAGCGCGGGGACTAGCGTAGACTCCTACAATGAGCAGTTCTTC
-	TRBV30	-	TRBJ1-2	CACSNGYTF	TGTGCCTGCTCTAATGGCTACACCTTC
TRBD2	TRBV5-1	-	TRBJ2-3	CASSPGLAGTDTQYF	TGCGCCAGCAGCCCGGGACTAGCGGGAACAGATACGCAGTATTTT
TRBD2	TRBV5-1	-	TRBJ2-2	CASGIRLAGNTGELFF	TGCGCCAGCGGGATTCGACTAGCGGGAAACACCGGGGAGCTGTTTTTT
-	TRBV15	-	TRBJ2-7	CATSRDSNSGLSDNEQYF	TGTGCCACCAGCAGAGATAGCAATAGCGGACTATCGGATAACGAGCAGTACTTC
-	TRBV18	-	TRBJ2-1	CASSPPLVRSSYNEQFF	TGTGCCAGCTCACCACCCCTGGTCCGGAGCTCCTACAATGAGCAGTTCTTC
-	TRBV7-8	-	TRBJ1-1	CASSSQTGNTEAFF	TGTGCCAGCAGCTCTCAGACAGGGAACACTGAAGCTTTCTTT
TRBD2	TRBV9	once	TRBJ2-2	CASSGAGVGGELFF	TGTGCCAGCAGCGGAGCGGGGGTAGGCGGGGAGCTGTTTTTT
TRBD2	TRBV27	-	TRBJ2-1	CASSQGLAGGGEQFF	TGTGCCAGCAGTCAGGGACTAGCGGGAGGCGGTGAGCAGTTCTTC
TRBD2	TRBV9	-	TRBJ2-3	CASSGPTSGSADTQYF	TGTGCCAGCAGCGGCCCTACTAGCGGGAGTGCAGATACGCAGTATTTT
TRBD2	TRBV7-2	few	TRBJ2-7	CASSRLAGIYEQYF	TGTGCCAGCAGTAGACTAGCGGGGATCTACGAGCAGTACTTC
-	TRBV7-2	-	TRBJ1-1	CASSLTSAAGAPAFF	TGTGCCAGCAGCTTAACCTCCGCGGCAGGGGCCCCAGCTTTCTTT
-	TRBV10-3	-	TRBJ1-1	CAIRTDSGNTEAFF	TGTGCCATCAGAACGGACAGCGGGAACACTGAAGCTTTCTTT
TRBD2	TRBV11-3	-	TRBJ2-1	CASSPGGGAGSYNEQFF	TGTGCCAGCAGCCCAGGCGGGGGAGCGGGCTCCTACAATGAGCAGTTCTTC
TRBD1	TRBV19	few	TRBJ2-7	CASSSGTGAYEQYF	TGTGCCAGTAGTTCGGGGACAGGGGCCTACGAGCAGTACTTC
-	TRBV6-4	-	TRBJ2-3	CASSDIGSSDTQYF	TGTGCCAGCAGTGATATCGGGAGTTCAGATACGCAGTATTTT
TRBD1	TRBV7-2	-	TRBJ1-4	CASSEQGTTNEKLFF	TGTGCCAGCAGTGAACAGGGGACAACTAATGAAAAACTGTTTTTT
-	TRBV5-4	few	TRBJ2-2	CASSLPTGPTGELFF	TGTGCCAGCAGCTTGCCGACAGGTCCCACCGGGGAGCTGTTTTTT
TRBD1	TRBV27	once	TRBJ2-7	CASSSITGTGIYEQYF	TGTGCCAGCAGTTCGATAACCGGGACAGGGATATACGAGCAGTACTTC
-	TRBV6-1	-	TRBJ2-5	CASSELGRVGQETQYF	TGTGCCAGCAGTGAACTGGGGCGAGTGGGTCAAGAGACCCAGTACTTC
TRBD2	TRBV10-3	-	TRBJ2-1	CAIRKTSGRGDNEQFF	TGTGCCATCAGGAAGACTAGCGGGAGGGGCGACAATGAGCAGTTCTTC
TRBD1	TRBV30	-	TRBJ1-2	CAWIRDRGDYGYTF	TGTGCCTGGATAAGGGACAGGGGGGACTATGGCTACACCTTC
-	TRBV21-1	-	TRBJ1-5	CASSKGQGCNQPQHF	TGTGCCAGCAGCAAAGGGCAGGGCTGCAATCAGCCCCAGCATTTT
-	TRBV7-9	-	TRBJ1-1	CASSLQEDTEAFF	TGTGCCAGCAGCTTACAGGAGGACACTGAAGCTTTCTTT
-	TRBV30	-	TRBJ2-7	CAWSASEATSF	TGTGCCTGGAGTGCTAGCGAGGCGACCTCCTTC
-	TRBV7-9	once	TRBJ1-2	CASSLQGRRGYTF	TGTGCCAGCAGCTTACAGGGCAGGCGTGGCTACACCTTC